The text below deals with one TCR beta chain. Its antigen remains unidentified. It has no much larger one-base neighbor in the sample; base qualities were not kept. These data originate in a study of Graves' ophthalmopathy and Graves' hyperthyroidism listed by TCRdb under 2018. Concerning the study at large: Peripheral blood was collected at initial diagnosis, before any treatment. The study used TCR beta repertoire signatures to distinguish Graves' ophthalmopathy from Graves' hyperthyroidism and to predict progression to ophthalmopathy. In total, approximately 140 blood samples were TCR-sequenced: 40 to 45 ophthalmopathy, under 80 hyperthyroidism and approximately 17 hyperthyroidism-to-ophthalmopathy patients. A discovery set of 100 or so patients (approximately 42 ophthalmopathy, under 65 stable hyperthyroidism) was enrolled to explore V-J signatures distinguishing ophthalmopathy from hyperthyroidism. The independent validation cohort included around 19 hyperthyroidism patients plus 17 patients who later progressed from hyperthyroidism to ophthalmopathy. In about six hyperthyroidism patients, the T-cell repertoires found in thyroid tissue were compared with those found in blood. Following sample collection, hyperthyroidism patients were given methimazole at a starting dose of 30 mg daily, and ophthalmopathy patients were given high-dose intravenous methylprednisolone. Overall study results and their limits: Most expanded thyroid clonotypes with a frequency above 0.001 also appeared in blood, which suggests that blood repertoires may reflect the immune response in the thyroid. No statistical method was used to predetermine the sample size, and group allocation was not hidden from the investigators. In cross-validation, the 13-signature model distinguished ophthalmopathy from stable hyperthyroidism with less than 90% sensitivity and 81.08% specificity, while in the test set the corresponding values were around 79% and 71%. In validation, the model predicted ophthalmopathy progression with about 71% sensitivity and approximately 72% specificity; roughly eleven predicted patients were CT-confirmed with GO in a median of approximately 6.5 months.

Including cysteine and phenylalanine, the CDR3 has 13 amino acids. Only the CDR3 DNA is retained, 39 bases long and in frame from the first base. Relative to germline, V is 0 bases shorter and J is 4 bases shorter, with 8 bases between their ends. The germline V gene encodes CDR1 SGDLS and CDR2 YYNGEE. TCR beta CDR3 regions were amplified from RNA transcripts for repertoire sequencing. The first round was an RT-PCR using HTBI primers with the Qiagen OneStep RT-PCR kit, and this first round was followed by a second-round multiplex PCR, then size selection and purification. Libraries were sequenced on an Illumina HiSeq2000 using paired-end 100 bp reads. The paper's data handling went like this. SOAPnuke was used to process the reads, throwing out any read that had adapters, had uncalled bases, had a mean Phred below 15, or lacked an exact constant-primer or identifier match. COPE v1.2.5 was used to merge the high-quality paired reads. Each unique nucleotide sequence was defined as a clonotype, and clonotypes were aligned to IMGT TRB V, D and J references with MiTCR v1.1. Only V-J combinations with frequency above 0.0001 were analysed, covering about 99% of repertoires. A TCR clonal expansion and chaos score per V-J combination was defined as the ratio of F50 clonal expansion to chaos observed in the TCRdist matrix. Welch's t-statistics and random forest were used to reduce the features to about 14 V-J combinations, which were then used as input to a naive Bayes classifier. Thyroid-blood repertoire similarity was quantified with the Morisita-Horn index. TCRdb ran its own pipeline on the public reads, namely fastp trimming at Q25 and MiXCR clone calling, and kept in-frame beta chains. Identical CDR3 protein sequences are pooled into one entry, listed with their most common genes and DNA. The V and J calls shown here were made by TCRdb, not taken from the authors' results. Across this sample there are 200,000 to 250,000 distinct CDR3 sequences, with about 46% seen only once. Roughly half of the sample comes from the top ten.

Ophthalmopathy patients were characterized by moderately to severely active disease, a Clinical Activity Score of at least 3, a NOSPECS grade of at least 4, and a disease duration under 3 months. Anyone with other autoimmune diseases, uncontrolled infections, pregnancy or lactation was excluded from the study. Diagnosis was based on clinical symptoms, serum thyroxine, TRAb, thyroid ultrasound and orbital computed tomography. PBMCs were isolated from approximately 10 ml of fresh peripheral blood by Ficoll-Paque density gradient centrifugation. Trizol reagent was used to extract the total RNA, and its quality was then checked on an Agilent 2100 Bioanalyzer.

This TCR derives from an adult man with Graves' ophthalmopathy. The sequence is built from TRBV9 and TRBJ2-7; the D gene is possibly TRBD1, with 6 bases matching. Sequencing used peripheral blood. The DNA sequence is as follows: TGTGCCAGCAGCGTAGACAGGGAGTACGAGCAGTACTTC. This encodes CASSVDREYEQYF.